Given below is one TCR beta chain in context. The target of this receptor is not known. No much larger clonotype is one base removed from it; base qualities were not supplied. This sample stems from a study of shared clonotypes between healthy human individuals (dated by TCRdb to 2018 to 2020). The study in broad terms: A couple of women and a few men aged 18 to 49 years were included in the cohort. Each donor's leukapheresis produced roughly between about 0.8 and 10 billion PBMCs. The study deeply sequenced blood TCR repertoires of about 5 healthy adults to estimate repertoire size and the extent of clonotype sharing between individuals. For each donor, three plates each were used for CD4 naive and CD4 memory, two plates were used for CD8 naive, and one plate was used for CD8 memory. Different laboratories and diverse techniques were used to prepare libraries and sequence TCR repertoires, to increase sequencing depth and limit assay-specific biases. Overall results and qualifications from the work: Larger estimated clonotype richness was generally found for naive subsets than for memory subsets. The small number of donors limited the genetic and exposure-history diversity represented. Even with the large sequencing depth, rarefaction of the sorted-subset datasets indicated that sequencing was incomplete. Pairwise subsampling indicated that sequencing depth was expected to affect the degree of clonotype sharing among donors. Sharing across several donors was observed for around 4.8% of naive CD4, about 4% of naive CD8, about 2.3% of memory CD4, and about 0.38% of memory CD8 clonotypes. Higher generation probabilities were observed for clonotypes shared by all four sorted-subset donors than for non-shared clonotypes. Sampling was restricted to blood, and TCR repertoires in tissue are likely to differ from TCR repertoires in blood.

Using the deep immunoSEQ assay, TCR CDR3 regions were amplified from genomic DNA by multiplex PCR. Genomic DNA extracted from each cell subset was distributed evenly over all wells of several immunoSEQ 96-well plates, and each plate served as one replicate. For sorted subsets, each replicate PCR was loaded with approximately 190 ng genomic DNA, equivalent to some 31,000 T cell genomes. Purified libraries were quantified with a Qubit 3.0 fluorometer, sized on a Bioanalyzer 2100, and re-quantified with the KAPA Library Quantification kit. Every immunoSEQ 96-well plate was sequenced on a dedicated single-read 150-cycle Illumina NextSeq 550 flow cell. Regarding the original processing steps: The immunoSEQ output contained only junctional sequences without quality scores, so filtering could not match that applied to full-length reads. To assign V/J genes and CDR3, sequences were annotated using PyIR, a Python wrapper for IgBLAST v1.9, with IMGT germline references. Reads were filtered out if the reads had weak V/J assignments (E-value above 1e-6), no CDR3, stop codons, out-of-frame junctions, or ambiguous translated residues. V3J clonotypes were defined as sequences sharing an identical inferred V gene, J gene, and CDR3 amino acid sequence. To compute the percentage overlap between repertoires, the number of shared unique clonotypes was divided by the size of the smaller repertoire. Three approaches were used to assess repertoire richness: RTK rarefaction, the Chao1 estimator, and Recon v2.1 estimates of unobserved clonotypes. OLGA was used to compute generation probabilities for all TCRbeta clonotypes that the gDNA method yielded from a handful of donors. TCRdb provides this immuneACCESS table in a form limited to in-frame rearrangements. Some clones are lacking; in checked studies, under half of them reflect an unresolved V gene, and why the rest are absent is not known. Clone size and V and J calls were adopted from that table, with D and trimming inferred from the DNA. The sample table holds about 2.5 million clones, of which about 90% were seen once. The ten largest clones take up 0.37% of the sample.

The CDR3 runs 13 amino acids, cysteine and phenylalanine included. Only the CDR3 part of the read is kept: 39 bases, read in frame from the first base. Trimmed from V: 4 bases; trimmed from J: 8 bases; junction bases lacking a gene match: 7. The germline V gene yields SQVTM for CDR1 and ANQGSEA for CDR2. Healthy HIV-negative adults with no recently reported acute infections or vaccinations were included as donors. Only Caucasian adults living in Nashville, Tennessee, USA were represented among the donors. Magnetic negative selection was used to enrich CD4+ T cells, after which naive cells were positively selected on CD45RA and the negative fraction became the memory subset. After blood collection by leukapheresis, PBMCs were isolated using Ficoll-Histopaque density gradient centrifugation and then cryopreserved in the vapor phase of liquid nitrogen. Analytical flow cytometry was used to check the purity and quantity of each magnetically sorted T cell population. From each sorted fraction, genomic DNA was isolated and quantified by UV absorbance on a Nanodrop 2000c.

Sample: naive CD4+ T cells from PBMCs. Taken with the paper, the label for cell subset or site translates to: CD45RA+ positively selected. This TCR was recovered from a man between 18 and 35 years old in good health. Some clones in this sample may be carry-over from other donors' samples. The chain joins TRBV29-1 to TRBJ1-2, and TRBD1 matches 10 of the central bases. The encoded CDR3 is CSVGDRGLSGYTF. The nucleotide sequence reads TGCAGCGTTGGAGACAGGGGGCTTTCGGGCTACACCTTC.